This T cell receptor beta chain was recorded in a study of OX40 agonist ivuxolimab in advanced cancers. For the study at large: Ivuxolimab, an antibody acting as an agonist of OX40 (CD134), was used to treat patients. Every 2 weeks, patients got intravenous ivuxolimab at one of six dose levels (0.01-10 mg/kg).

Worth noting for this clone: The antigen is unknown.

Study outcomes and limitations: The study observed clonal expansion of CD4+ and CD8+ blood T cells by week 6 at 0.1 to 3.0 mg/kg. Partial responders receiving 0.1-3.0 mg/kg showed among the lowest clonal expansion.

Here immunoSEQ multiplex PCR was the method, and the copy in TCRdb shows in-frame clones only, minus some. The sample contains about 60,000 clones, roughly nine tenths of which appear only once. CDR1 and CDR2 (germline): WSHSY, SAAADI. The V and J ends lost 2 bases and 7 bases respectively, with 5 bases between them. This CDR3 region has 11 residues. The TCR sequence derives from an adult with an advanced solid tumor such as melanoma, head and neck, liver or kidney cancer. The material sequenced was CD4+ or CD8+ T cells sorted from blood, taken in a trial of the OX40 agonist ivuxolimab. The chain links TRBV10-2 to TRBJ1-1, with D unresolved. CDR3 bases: TGCGCCAGCAGTGAGGTCCGTGAAGCTTTCTTT. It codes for CASSEVREAFF.